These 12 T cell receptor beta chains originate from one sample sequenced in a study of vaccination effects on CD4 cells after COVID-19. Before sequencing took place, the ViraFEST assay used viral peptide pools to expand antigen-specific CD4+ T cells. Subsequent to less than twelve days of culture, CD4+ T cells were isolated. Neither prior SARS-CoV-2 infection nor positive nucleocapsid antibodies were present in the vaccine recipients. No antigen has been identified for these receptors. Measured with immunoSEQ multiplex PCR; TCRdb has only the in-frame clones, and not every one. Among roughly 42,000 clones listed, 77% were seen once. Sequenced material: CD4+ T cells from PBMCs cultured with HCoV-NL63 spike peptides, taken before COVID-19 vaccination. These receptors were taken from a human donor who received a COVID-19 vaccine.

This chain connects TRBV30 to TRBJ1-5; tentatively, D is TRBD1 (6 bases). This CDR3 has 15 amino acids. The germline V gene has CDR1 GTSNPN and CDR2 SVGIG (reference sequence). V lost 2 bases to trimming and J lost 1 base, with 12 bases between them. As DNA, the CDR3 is TGTGCCTGGAGTCGGGGGCTCGTCAGCAATCAGCCCCAGCATTTT. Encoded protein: CAWSRGLVSNQPQHF.

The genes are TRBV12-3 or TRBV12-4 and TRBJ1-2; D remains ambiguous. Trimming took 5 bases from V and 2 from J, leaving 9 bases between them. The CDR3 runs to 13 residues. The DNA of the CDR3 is TGTGCCAGCAGTCCGGACCCAAACTATGGCTACACCTTC. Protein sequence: CASSPDPNYGYTF.

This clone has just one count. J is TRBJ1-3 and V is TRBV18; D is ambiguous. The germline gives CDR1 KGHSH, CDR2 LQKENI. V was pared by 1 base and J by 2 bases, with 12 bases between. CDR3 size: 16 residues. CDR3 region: CASSPQGANPGNTIYF. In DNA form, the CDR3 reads TGTGCCAGCTCACCACAAGGAGCCAATCCTGGAAACACCATATATTTT.

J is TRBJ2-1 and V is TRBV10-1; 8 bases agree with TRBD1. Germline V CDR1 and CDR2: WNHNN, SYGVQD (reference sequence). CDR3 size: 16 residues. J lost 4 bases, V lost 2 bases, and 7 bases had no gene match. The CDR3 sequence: CASSELARQGYNEQFF. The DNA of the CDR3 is TGCGCCAGCAGTGAGCTCGCTAGACAGGGGTACAATGAGCAGTTCTTC.

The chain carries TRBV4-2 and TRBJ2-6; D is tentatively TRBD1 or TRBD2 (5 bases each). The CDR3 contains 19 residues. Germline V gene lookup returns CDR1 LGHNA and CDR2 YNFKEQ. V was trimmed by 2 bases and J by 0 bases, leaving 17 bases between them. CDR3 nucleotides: TGTGCCAGCAGCCAACCCAGGGATAAGGGAGCCTCTGGGGCCAACGTCCTGACTTTC. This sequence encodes CASSQPRDKGASGANVLTF.

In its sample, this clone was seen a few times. This chain's CDR3 is CASRRGPNTEAFF. The DNA of the CDR3 is TGTGCCAGCAGAAGGGGGCCGAACACTGAAGCTTTCTTT. J is TRBJ1-1 and V is TRBV6-4; 7 nucleotides match TRBD1. The junction had 2 bases not matched to a gene; V was cut back by 6 bases and J by 1 base. CDR1 and CDR2 from the germline V gene are MRHNA and SNTAGT. The CDR3 loop spans 13 amino acids.

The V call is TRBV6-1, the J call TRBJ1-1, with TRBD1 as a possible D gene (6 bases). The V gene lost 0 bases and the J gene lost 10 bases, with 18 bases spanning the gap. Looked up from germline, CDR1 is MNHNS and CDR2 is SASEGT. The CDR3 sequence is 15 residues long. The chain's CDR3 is CASSEAVRERGRAFF. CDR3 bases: TGTGCCAGCAGTGAAGCGGTCAGGGAAAGGGGGAGAGCTTTCTTT.

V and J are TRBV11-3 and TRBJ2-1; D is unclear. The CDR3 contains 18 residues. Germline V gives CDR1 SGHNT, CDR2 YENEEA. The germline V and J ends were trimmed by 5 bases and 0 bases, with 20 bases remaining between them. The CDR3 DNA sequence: TGTGCCAGCAGCCTTTCACCCCCATCCCAAAGCTCCTACAATGAGCAGTTCTTC. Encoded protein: CASSLSPPSQSSYNEQFF.

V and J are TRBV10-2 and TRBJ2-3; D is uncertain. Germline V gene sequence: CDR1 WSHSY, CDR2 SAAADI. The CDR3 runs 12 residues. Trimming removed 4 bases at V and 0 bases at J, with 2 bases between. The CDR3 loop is CASSGSTDTQYF. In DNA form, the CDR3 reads TGCGCCAGCAGTGGGAGCACAGATACGCAGTATTTT.

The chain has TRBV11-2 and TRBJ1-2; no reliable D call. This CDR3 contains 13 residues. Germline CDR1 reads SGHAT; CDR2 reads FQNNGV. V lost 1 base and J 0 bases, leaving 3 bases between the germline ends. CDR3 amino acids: CASSLATNYGYTF. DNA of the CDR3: TGTGCCAGCAGCTTAGCTACTAACTATGGCTACACCTTC.

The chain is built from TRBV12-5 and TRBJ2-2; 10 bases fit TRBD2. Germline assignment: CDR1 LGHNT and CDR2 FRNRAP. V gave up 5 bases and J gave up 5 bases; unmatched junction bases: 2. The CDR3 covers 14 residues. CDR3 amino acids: CASGISGGTGELFF. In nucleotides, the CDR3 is TGTGCTAGTGGTATTAGCGGGGGGACCGGGGAGCTGTTTTTT.

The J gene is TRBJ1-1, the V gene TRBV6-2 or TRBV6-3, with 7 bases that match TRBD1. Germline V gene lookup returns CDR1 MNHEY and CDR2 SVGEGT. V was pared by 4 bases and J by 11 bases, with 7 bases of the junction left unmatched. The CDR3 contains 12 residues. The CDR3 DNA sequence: TGTGCCAGCAGTTTATCGACAGGGTTTGCTTTCTTT. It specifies CASSLSTGFAFF.